The clone carrying this T cell receptor (beta chain) was counted a few times. Its antigen is currently unknown. This record belongs to a study of identical twins. The study, taken as a whole, reports: Alpha sequences that were out-of-frame and twin-shared showed an excess of low generation probability. Weaker excess twin sharing was observed in beta out-of-frame sequences. A lower insertion count was a feature of abundant cord blood beta clonotypes, with no such feature in memory repertoires.

In germline, CDR1 is SGHTA, CDR2 FQGNSA. The trim removed 5 bases at V and 2 bases at J, leaving 7 bases unmatched. The CDR3 covers 15 residues. One entry per CDR3 protein, called by TCRdb with MiXCR from the 5' RACE reads. Seen here are about 530,000 distinct CDR3 sequences, around 15% observed once, and the top ten hold 0.44%. These same records also appear under a second study, on yellow fever vaccine responses in identical twins.

This sequence joins TRBV7-2 and TRBJ1-2; 8 positions match TRBD1. The sequence was collected from a young woman in good health. Specimen: CD4+ T cells sorted from blood. The CDR3 coding sequence is TGTGCCAGCAGCAACCCGACAGGGGCAAACTATGGCTACACCTTC. It yields the protein CASSNPTGANYGYTF.